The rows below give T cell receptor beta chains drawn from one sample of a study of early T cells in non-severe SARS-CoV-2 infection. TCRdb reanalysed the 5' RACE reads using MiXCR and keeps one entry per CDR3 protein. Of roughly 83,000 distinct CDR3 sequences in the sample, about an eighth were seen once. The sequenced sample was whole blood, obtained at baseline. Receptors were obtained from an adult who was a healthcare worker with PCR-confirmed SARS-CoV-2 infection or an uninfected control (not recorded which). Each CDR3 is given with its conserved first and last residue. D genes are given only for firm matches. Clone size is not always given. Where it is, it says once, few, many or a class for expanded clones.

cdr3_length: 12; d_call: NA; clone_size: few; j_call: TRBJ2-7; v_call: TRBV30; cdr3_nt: TGTGCCTGGAGCCGGCACTCCTACGAGCAGTACTTC; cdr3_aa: CAWSRHSYEQYF
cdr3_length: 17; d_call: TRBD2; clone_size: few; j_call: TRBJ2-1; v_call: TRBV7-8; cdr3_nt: TGTGCCAGCAGGCCCGACACTAGCGGGAGGGTCCTGGGTGAGCAGTTCTTC; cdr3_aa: CASRPDTSGRVLGEQFF
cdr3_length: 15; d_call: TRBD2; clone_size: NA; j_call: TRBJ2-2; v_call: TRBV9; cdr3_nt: TGTGCCAAAGGCGGTTCCGGGACTAGCACCGGGGAGCTGTTTTTT; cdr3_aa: CAKGGSGTSTGELFF
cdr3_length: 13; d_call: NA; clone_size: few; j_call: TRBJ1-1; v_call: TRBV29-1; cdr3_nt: TGCAGCGTTGAAGGCAGGACGAACACTGAAGCTTTCTTT; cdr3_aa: CSVEGRTNTEAFF
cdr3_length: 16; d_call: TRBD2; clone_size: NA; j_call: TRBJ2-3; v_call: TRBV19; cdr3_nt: TGTGCCAGTAGTACGTTAGCGGGAGCGCGCACAGATACGCAGTATTTT; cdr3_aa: CASSTLAGARTDTQYF
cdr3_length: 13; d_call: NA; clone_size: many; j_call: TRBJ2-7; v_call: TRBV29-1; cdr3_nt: TGCAGCGTTGACGTAGCTGGGGGCAACGAGCAGTACTTC; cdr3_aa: CSVDVAGGNEQYF
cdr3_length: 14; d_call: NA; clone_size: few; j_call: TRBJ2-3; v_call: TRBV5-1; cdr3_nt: TGCGCCAGCAGCTCTCTTCAGGGCACAGATACGCAGTATTTT; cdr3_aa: CASSSLQGTDTQYF
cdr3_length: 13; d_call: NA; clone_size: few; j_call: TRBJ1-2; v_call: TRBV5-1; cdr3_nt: TGCGCCAGCAGCTTGCAACAGGGAAACGGCTACACCTTC; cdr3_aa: CASSLQQGNGYTF
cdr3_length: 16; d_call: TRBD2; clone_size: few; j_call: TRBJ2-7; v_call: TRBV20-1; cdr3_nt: TGCAGTGCTTCTTTCCCGACTAGCGGGCTATCCTACGAGCAGTACTTC; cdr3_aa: CSASFPTSGLSYEQYF
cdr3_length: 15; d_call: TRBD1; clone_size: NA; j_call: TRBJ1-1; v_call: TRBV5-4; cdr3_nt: TGTGCCAGCAGCCCAGTGACAGGGAAGAACACTGAAGCTTTCTTT; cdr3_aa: CASSPVTGKNTEAFF
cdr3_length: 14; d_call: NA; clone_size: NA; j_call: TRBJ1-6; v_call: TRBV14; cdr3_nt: TGTGCCAGCAGCCAATTAGGGTCCAATTCACCCCTCCACTTT; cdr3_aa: CASSQLGSNSPLHF
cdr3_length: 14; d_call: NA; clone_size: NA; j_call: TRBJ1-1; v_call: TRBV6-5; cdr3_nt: TGTGCCAGCTCGCTGGGAGGGGGGCGGACTGAAGCTTTCTTT; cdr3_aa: CASSLGGGRTEAFF
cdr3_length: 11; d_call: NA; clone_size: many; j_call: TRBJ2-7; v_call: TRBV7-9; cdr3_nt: TGTGCCAGCAGTAGTCTTGGGCAGCAGTACTTC; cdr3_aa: CASSSLGQQYF
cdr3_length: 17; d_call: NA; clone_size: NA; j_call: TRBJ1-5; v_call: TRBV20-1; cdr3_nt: TGCAGTGCTAGTACGAGCGTTAGTTACGGTAGCAATCAGCCCCAGCATTTT; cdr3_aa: CSASTSVSYGSNQPQHF
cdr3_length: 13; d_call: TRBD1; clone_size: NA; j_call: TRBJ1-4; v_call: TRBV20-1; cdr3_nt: TGCAGTGCTCGGACAGGGGGTATTGAAAAACTGTTTTTT; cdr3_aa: CSARTGGIEKLFF
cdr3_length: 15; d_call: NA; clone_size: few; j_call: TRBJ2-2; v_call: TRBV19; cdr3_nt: TGTGCCAGTAGTATAATTGACCGGGATCTCGGGGAGCTGTTTTTT; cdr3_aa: CASSIIDRDLGELFF
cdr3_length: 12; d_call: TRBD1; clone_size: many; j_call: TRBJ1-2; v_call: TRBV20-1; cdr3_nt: TGCAGTGCTACCCAGGGGGCGAGGGGCTACACCTTC; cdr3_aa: CSATQGARGYTF
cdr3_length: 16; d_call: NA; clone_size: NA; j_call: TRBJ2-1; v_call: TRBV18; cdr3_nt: TGTGCCAGCTCATCCCTACCCCGTAACTCCTACAATGAGCAGTTCTTC; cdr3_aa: CASSSLPRNSYNEQFF
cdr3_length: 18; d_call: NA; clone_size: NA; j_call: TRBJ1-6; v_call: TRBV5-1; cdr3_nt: TGCGCCAGCAGCTTGGATTCTCGGGGGTTCTCCTATAATTCACCCCTCCACTTT; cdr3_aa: CASSLDSRGFSYNSPLHF
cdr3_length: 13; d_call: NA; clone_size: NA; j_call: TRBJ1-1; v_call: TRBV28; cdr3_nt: TGTGCCAGCAGTATAAGCTACAGGGCAGAAGCTTTCTTT; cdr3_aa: CASSISYRAEAFF
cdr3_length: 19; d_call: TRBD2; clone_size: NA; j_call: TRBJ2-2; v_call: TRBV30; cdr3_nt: TGTGCCTGGAGTGTTAATGGTGTAGCGGGAGGGCCCCACACCGGGGAGCTGTTTTTT; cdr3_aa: CAWSVNGVAGGPHTGELFF
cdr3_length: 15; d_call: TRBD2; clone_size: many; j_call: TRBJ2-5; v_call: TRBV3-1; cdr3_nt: TGTGCCAGCAGCCCGGGACTAGCGGGGAGAGAGACCCAGTACTTC; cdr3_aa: CASSPGLAGRETQYF
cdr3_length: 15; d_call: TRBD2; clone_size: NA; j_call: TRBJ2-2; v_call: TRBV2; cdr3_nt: TGTGCCAGTCAGACTAGCGGGAGTATCACCGGGGAGCTGTTTTTT; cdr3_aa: CASQTSGSITGELFF
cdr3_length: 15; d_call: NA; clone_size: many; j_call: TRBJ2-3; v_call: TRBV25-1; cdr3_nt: TGTGCCAGCAGTGAAACCCAGGGGTGGGCAGATACGCAGTATTTT; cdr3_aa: CASSETQGWADTQYF
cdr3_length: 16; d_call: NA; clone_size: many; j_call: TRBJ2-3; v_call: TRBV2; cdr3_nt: TGTGCCAGCAGTACGGTTGAGCGGACGCGAGGGAATACGCAGTATTTT; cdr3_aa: CASSTVERTRGNTQYF
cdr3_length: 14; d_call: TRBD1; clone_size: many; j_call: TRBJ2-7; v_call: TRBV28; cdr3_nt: TGTGCCACCTCTCTACAGGGGCGCTCCTACGAGCAGTACTTC; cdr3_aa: CATSLQGRSYEQYF
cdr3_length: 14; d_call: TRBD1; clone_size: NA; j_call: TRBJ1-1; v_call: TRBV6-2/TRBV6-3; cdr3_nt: TGTGCCAGCAGTTCAGGGGGGATGAACACTGAAGCTTTCTTT; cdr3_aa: CASSSGGMNTEAFF